The 28 T cell receptor beta chains below were found in one sample sequenced in a study of T cells in localized non-small cell lung cancer. Assay used: immunoSEQ multiplex PCR; TCRdb lists only in-frame clones, some missing. Of about 27,000 clones in the sample, about 81% were seen once. This sample comprised peripheral blood, obtained before any cancer treatment. All receptors come from a woman aged 40 to 75 with stage I lung adenocarcinoma.

The chain links TRBV7-2 to TRBJ2-1, with 8 bases matching TRBD2. This CDR3 spans 15 amino acids. CDR1 is SGHTA and CDR2 is FQGNSA in the germline V gene. V lost 8 bases to trimming and J lost 3 bases; unmatched junction nucleotides: 9. CDR3 DNA: TGTGCCAGCGGACGGGGGGGGCCTTACTACAATGAGCAGTTCTTC. It yields the protein CASGRGGPYYNEQFF.

V and J are TRBV7-2 and TRBJ2-5; D perhaps matches TRBD2 (5 bases). Trimming removed 2 bases from V and 5 bases from J, with 12 bases in between. The CDR3 consists of 14 residues. Germline V lookup: CDR1 SGHTA, CDR2 FQGNSA. CDR3 residues: CASSLRGIVETQYF. As DNA, the CDR3 is TGTGCCAGCAGCTTAAGAGGGATCGTTGAGACCCAGTACTTC.

This chain uses TRBV10-3 with TRBJ1-1, with a possible D match to TRBD1 (5 bases). Germline V gene lookup returns CDR1 ENHRY and CDR2 SYGVKD. CDR3 length: 14 amino acids. Trimming took 4 bases from V and 3 from J, leaving 12 bases between them. The CDR3 spells CAISVGQGDTEAFF. The CDR3 DNA is TGTGCCATCAGTGTCGGGCAGGGTGACACTGAAGCTTTCTTT.

The V gene is TRBV5-1, the J gene TRBJ2-7; 8 nucleotides line up with TRBD1. Losses at the gene ends were 0 bases for V and 2 bases for J; bases not matched to a gene: 13. Germline V lookup: CDR1 SGHRS, CDR2 YFSETQ. The CDR3 has 18 amino acids. CDR3 amino acids: CASSLDSLRWDRPYEQYF. The CDR3 DNA sequence: TGCGCCAGCAGCTTGGATTCTCTCCGATGGGACAGGCCCTACGAGCAGTACTTC.

The J gene is TRBJ1-4, the V gene TRBV11-3, with a weak D call TRBD1 (5 bases). V was cut by 2 bases and J by 8 bases, with 15 bases left in between. Germline CDR1 reads SGHNT; CDR2 reads YENEEA. CDR3 size: 15 residues. This CDR3 reads CASSLSQGGEEKLFF. CDR3 DNA sequence: TGTGCCAGCAGCTTAAGTCAGGGTGGAGAGGAAAAACTGTTTTTT.

V and J are TRBV9 and TRBJ2-1, with 9 bases fitting TRBD1. Germline CDR1 reads SGDLS; CDR2 reads YYNGEE. The length of the CDR3 is 15 residues. J was trimmed by 4 bases and V by 2 bases; bases with no gene match: 4. CDR3 protein: CASSVRDREYNEQFF. In DNA, the CDR3 is TGTGCCAGCAGCGTCCGGGACAGGGAGTACAATGAGCAGTTCTTC.

The chain has TRBV14 and TRBJ2-2; D is uncertain. Trimming took 2 bases from V and 6 from J, leaving 10 bases between them. Germline CDR1 SGHDN, CDR2 FVKESK. CDR3 length equals 14 residues. In DNA, the CDR3 is TGTGCCAGCAGCCAACGGTACGGGTCCGGGGAGCTGTTTTTT. It yields the protein CASSQRYGSGELFF.

A single count supports this clone. This sequence joins TRBV5-5 and TRBJ1-2, with 10 bases matching TRBD1. The CDR3 consists of 16 residues. CDR1 SGHKS and CDR2 YYEKEE come from the germline V gene (reference sequence). V shed 4 bases and J 4 bases; nucleotides not matched to a gene: 10. The CDR3 reads CASSGDRGPPSYGYTF. The CDR3 DNA reads TGTGCCAGCAGCGGCGACAGGGGGCCCCCTTCCTATGGCTACACCTTC. The full variable domain, with the rest looked up from reference TRBV5-5 and TRBJ1-2, is DAGVTQSPTHLIKTRGQQVTLRCSPISGHKSVSWYQQVLGQGPQFIFQYYEKEERGRGNFPDRFSARQFPNYSSELNVNALLLGDSALYLCASSGDRGPPSYGYTFGSGTRLTVV.

The rearrangement uses TRBV5-5 and TRBJ1-1; D unclear. Germline V gives CDR1 SGHKS, CDR2 YYEKEE (reference sequence). CDR3 length: 14 residues. V was clipped by 4 bases and J by 4 bases, with 14 bases between them. The CDR3 is CASSRIWQATEAFF. The CDR3 DNA is TGTGCCAGCAGCAGGATTTGGCAGGCCACTGAAGCTTTCTTT. The full variable domain, with the rest looked up from reference TRBV5-5 and TRBJ1-1, is DAGVTQSPTHLIKTRGQQVTLRCSPISGHKSVSWYQQVLGQGPQFIFQYYEKEERGRGNFPDRFSARQFPNYSSELNVNALLLGDSALYLCASSRIWQATEAFFGQGTRLTVV.

The chain is built from TRBV10-3 and TRBJ1-1; D gene ambiguous. Germline loops: CDR1 ENHRY, CDR2 SYGVKD. The V end lost 10 bases, the J end lost 0 bases, and 9 bases lay between the germline ends. CDR3 size: 12 residues. CDR3 protein: CATSQVNTEAFF. CDR3 nucleotide sequence: TGTGCCACCTCACAAGTGAACACTGAAGCTTTCTTT.

The gene calls are TRBV7-2 and TRBJ1-5, with D uncertain. The CDR3 is 12 amino acids. Germline loops: CDR1 SGHTA, CDR2 FQGNSA. The V gene lost 5 bases and the J gene lost 9 bases, with 11 bases spanning the gap. CDR3 loop: CASSHFSGPQHF. For the CDR3, the DNA is TGTGCCAGCAGCCATTTTAGTGGGCCCCAGCATTTT. Together with reference TRBV7-2 and TRBJ1-5, the CDR3 gives the full variable domain: GAGVSQSPSNKVTEKGKDVELRCDPISGHTALYWYRQSLGQGLEFLIYFQGNSAPDKSGLPSDRFSAERTGGSVSTLTIQRTQQEDSAVYLCASSHFSGPQHFGDGTRLSIL.

This clone came up once. The chain uses TRBV6-6 and TRBJ2-1; D remains ambiguous. V lost 0 bases and J lost 6, with 3 bases in between. The CDR3 has 12 residues. The V gene's germline CDR1 is MNHNY and CDR2 SVGAGI (reference sequence). CDR3 sequence: CASSYSPNEQFF. The CDR3 bases are TGTGCCAGCAGTTACTCCCCCAATGAGCAGTTCTTC.

V and J are TRBV5-1 and TRBJ2-2; 9 bases are shared with TRBD2. The V and J ends lost 0 bases and 4 bases, in that order; junction bases with no gene match: 4. There are 16 residues in the CDR3. CDR1 is SGHRS and CDR2 is YFSETQ in the germline V gene. In DNA, the CDR3 is TGCGCCAGCAGCTTGGCTAGCGGGGTTTCCACCGGGGAGCTGTTTTTT. It is translated as CASSLASGVSTGELFF.

In nucleotides, the CDR3 is TGTGCCAGCGGGCCCCCTATGAACACTGAAGCTTTCTTT. This gives the protein CASGPPMNTEAFF. The chain employs TRBV6-1 and TRBJ1-1; D is unclear. Trimming took 8 bases from V and 0 from J, leaving 10 bases between them. The CDR3 is made up of 13 amino acids. Per the germline V gene, CDR1 is MNHNS and CDR2 is SASEGT.

Only a few counts were recorded for this clone. The CDR3 protein is CASSLVAGRYNEQFF. DNA for the CDR3: TGTGCCAGCAGCTTAGTGGCGGGGAGGTACAATGAGCAGTTCTTC. The chain combines TRBV7-6 with TRBJ2-1, with D perhaps matching TRBD2 (6 bases). Germline CDR1 and CDR2: SGHVS and FNYEAQ. The V end lost 1 base, the J end lost 4 bases, and 11 bases lay between the germline ends. This CDR3 spans 15 amino acids.

The J gene is TRBJ2-7, the V gene TRBV5-3, with D uncertain. TRBV5-3 is an ORF, with its function uncertain. This CDR3 contains 15 residues. V was clipped by 0 bases and J by 5 bases, with 15 bases between them. The CDR3 spells CARSLDQTSGNEQYF. The CDR3 nucleotides are TGTGCCAGAAGCTTGGACCAGACCTCTGGGAACGAGCAGTACTTC.

The chain is built from TRBV2 and TRBJ1-2; D remains unclear. The germline gives CDR1 SNHLY, CDR2 FYNNEI. The CDR3 sequence is 14 residues long. V shed 4 bases and J shed 8 bases, with 17 bases lying between them. The CDR3 reads CASSGAESVGGYTF. The CDR3 DNA sequence: TGTGCCAGCAGTGGTGCAGAATCCGTCGGAGGCTACACCTTC.

V is TRBV19 and J is TRBJ2-5; 7 bases match TRBD1. Germline loops: CDR1 LNHDA, CDR2 SQIVND (reference sequence). V was pared by 4 bases and J by 5 bases, with 25 bases of the junction left unmatched. The CDR3 extends over 20 amino acids. The CDR3 loop is CASSTRRPDRRQSPWETQYF. CDR3 nucleotide sequence: TGTGCCAGTAGTACGCGACGCCCGGACAGGCGCCAAAGCCCATGGGAGACCCAGTACTTC.

The chain couples TRBV7-9 to TRBJ2-4; 7 positions agree with TRBD2. Trimming took 4 bases from V and 6 from J; bases not matched to a gene: 3. CDR1 SEHNR and CDR2 FQNEAQ come from the germline V gene (reference sequence). This CDR3 spans 13 amino acids. The CDR3 sequence is CASSSGEGNIQYF. CDR3 DNA: TGTGCCAGCAGCTCCGGGGAGGGAAACATTCAGTACTTC.

V is TRBV19 and J is TRBJ1-1; D call uncertain. The CDR3 totals 12 residues. Trimming pared 3 bases from V and 9 bases from J, leaving 11 bases between. CDR1 is LNHDA and CDR2 is SQIVND in the germline V gene (reference sequence). CDR3 residues: CASSMADTQAFF. CDR3 DNA sequence: TGTGCCAGTAGTATGGCTGACACCCAAGCTTTCTTT.

V usage is TRBV18 and J usage is TRBJ2-2; D tentatively reads TRBD1 or TRBD2 (5 bases each). Trimming removed 5 bases from V and 3 bases from J, with 10 bases in between. CDR1 and CDR2 (germline): KGHSH, LQKENI. The CDR3 runs 14 residues. The CDR3 is CASSRDGDTGELFF. The CDR3 bases are TGTGCCAGCTCAAGGGACGGAGACACCGGGGAGCTGTTTTTT.

This clone was seen only once. The chain combines TRBV2 with TRBJ2-7; TRBD2 matches 7 bases. The CDR3 totals 14 residues. After removal of 6 bases from V and 6 bases from J, the junction contained 11 bases not matched to a gene. The germline V gene has CDR1 SNHLY and CDR2 FYNNEI. In nucleotides, the CDR3 is TGTGCCAGCAGGGACTCGGGACTATCGACCGAGCAGTACTTC. This translates into CASRDSGLSTEQYF.

About this clone itself: This could be a read error, since a much larger clone is one nucleotide away. The chain employs TRBV5-8 and TRBJ1-5, with D uncertain. The V end was cut by 1 base, the J end by 3 bases, with 2 bases between. The CDR3 runs to 12 residues. CDR1 is SGHTS and CDR2 is YDEGEE in the germline V gene. The CDR3 nucleotides are TGTGCCAGCAGCTTGAACAATCAGCCCCAGCATTTT. It encodes CASSLNNQPQHF.

This chain connects TRBV11-3 to TRBJ2-1; the D is unclear. The length of the CDR3 is 12 residues. CDR1 and CDR2 (germline): SGHNT, YENEEA. Trimming cost V 0 bases and J 9 bases, with 6 bases left between them. The CDR3 protein is CASSLELSEQFF. CDR3 sequence (DNA): TGTGCCAGCAGCTTAGAACTTTCTGAGCAGTTCTTC.

The chain couples TRBV6-5 to TRBJ2-3; D is perhaps TRBD1 (6 bases). Germline values: CDR1 MNHEY, CDR2 SVGAGI. Between the trimmed V and J ends, which lost 0 bases and 7 bases, there was a span of 11 bases. The CDR3 contains 14 residues. The chain's CDR3 is CASSYSNGQYTQYF. CDR3 nucleotide sequence: TGTGCCAGCAGTTACTCGAACGGACAGTATACGCAGTATTTT.

The chain has TRBV7-2 and TRBJ1-1; possible D gene TRBD1, 6 bases. The CDR3 consists of 12 residues. The germline CDR1 and CDR2 sequences are SGHTA and FQGNSA. V was trimmed by 1 base and J by 9 bases, leaving 9 bases between them. The CDR3 DNA reads as TGTGCCAGCAGCTTAGACACAGGGCAAGCTTTCTTT. It specifies CASSLDTGQAFF.

V gene TRBV7-2 combines with J gene TRBJ1-3; D call uncertain. This CDR3 is 12 amino acids long. V dropped 4 bases and J dropped 4 bases, with 5 bases sitting between them. CDR1 is SGHTA, CDR2 FQGNSA, per germline. Here the CDR3 DNA reads TGTGCCAGCAGCTCCCAGGGAAACACCATATATTTT. Translated: CASSSQGNTIYF.

The rearrangement uses TRBV2 and TRBJ1-1; 8 nucleotides agree with TRBD1. The CDR3 loop spans 15 amino acids. V shed 7 bases and J 2 bases; nucleotides not matched to a gene: 9. Germline V gene lookup returns CDR1 SNHLY and CDR2 FYNNEI. In DNA form, the CDR3 reads TGTGCCAGCACCCGAACCGGACAGGGAAACACTGAAGCTTTCTTT. It codes for CASTRTGQGNTEAFF.